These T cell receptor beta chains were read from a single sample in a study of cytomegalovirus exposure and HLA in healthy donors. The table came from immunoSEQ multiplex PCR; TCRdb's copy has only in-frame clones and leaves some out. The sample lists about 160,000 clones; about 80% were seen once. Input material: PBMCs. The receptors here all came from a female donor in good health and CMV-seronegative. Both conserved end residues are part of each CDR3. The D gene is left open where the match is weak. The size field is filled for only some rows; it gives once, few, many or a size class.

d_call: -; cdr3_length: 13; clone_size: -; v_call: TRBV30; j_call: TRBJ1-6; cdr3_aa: CAWRLQFNSPLHF; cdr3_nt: TGTGCCTGGAGGCTACAGTTCAATTCACCCCTCCACTTT
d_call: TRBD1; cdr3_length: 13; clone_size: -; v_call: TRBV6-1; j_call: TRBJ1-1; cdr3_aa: CASSWDRGLEAFF; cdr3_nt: TGTGCCAGCAGTTGGGACAGGGGACTTGAAGCTTTCTTT
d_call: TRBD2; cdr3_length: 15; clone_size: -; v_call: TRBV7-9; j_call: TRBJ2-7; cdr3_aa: CASSLKEGLRDEQYF; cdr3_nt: TGTGCCAGCAGCTTAAAGGAGGGACTACGTGACGAGCAGTACTTC
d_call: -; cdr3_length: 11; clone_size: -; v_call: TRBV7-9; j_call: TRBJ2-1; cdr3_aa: CAAGPFNEQFF; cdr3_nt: TGTGCCGCAGGCCCGTTCAATGAGCAGTTCTTC
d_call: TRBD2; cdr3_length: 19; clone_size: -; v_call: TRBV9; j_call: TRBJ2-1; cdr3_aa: CASSLPRRTSGASYNEQFF; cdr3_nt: TGTGCCAGCAGCCTCCCCCGCCGGACTAGCGGGGCGTCCTACAATGAGCAGTTCTTC
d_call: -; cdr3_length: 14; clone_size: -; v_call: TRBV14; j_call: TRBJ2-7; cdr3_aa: CASSPQVSSYEQYF; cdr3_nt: TGTGCCAGCAGCCCCCAGGTCAGCTCCTACGAGCAGTACTTC
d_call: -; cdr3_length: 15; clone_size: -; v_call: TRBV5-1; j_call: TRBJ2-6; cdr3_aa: CASSLGVPRANVLTF; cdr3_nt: TGCGCCAGCAGCTTGGGTGTTCCTAGGGCCAACGTCCTGACTTTC
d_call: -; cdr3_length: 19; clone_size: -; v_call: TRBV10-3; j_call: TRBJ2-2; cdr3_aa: CAISEKGGRLAQNTGELFF; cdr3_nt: TGTGCCATCAGTGAAAAAGGGGGACGACTAGCTCAAAACACCGGGGAGCTGTTTTTT
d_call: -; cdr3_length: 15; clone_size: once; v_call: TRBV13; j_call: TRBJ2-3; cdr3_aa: CASSLGRSSGVTQYF; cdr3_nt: TGTGCCAGCAGCTTAGGTCGTAGTAGCGGTGTTACGCAGTATTTT
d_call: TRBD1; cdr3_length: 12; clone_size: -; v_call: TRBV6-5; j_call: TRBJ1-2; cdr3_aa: CASSSGGTGYTF; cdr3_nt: TGTGCCAGCAGTTCAGGGGGGACCGGCTACACCTTC
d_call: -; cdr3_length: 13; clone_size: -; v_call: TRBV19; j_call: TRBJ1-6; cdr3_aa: CASSILEDSPLHF; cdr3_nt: TGTGCCAGTAGTATACTGGAGGATTCACCCCTCCACTTT
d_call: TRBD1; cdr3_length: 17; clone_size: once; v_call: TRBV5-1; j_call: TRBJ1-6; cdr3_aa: CASSARMTGTRDSPLHF; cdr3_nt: TGCGCCAGCAGCGCCCGAATGACAGGGACTAGGGATTCACCCCTCCACTTT
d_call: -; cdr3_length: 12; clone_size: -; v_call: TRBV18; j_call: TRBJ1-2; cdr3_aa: CASSPDRRGYTF; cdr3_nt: TGTGCCAGCTCACCGGACAGACGAGGCTACACCTTC
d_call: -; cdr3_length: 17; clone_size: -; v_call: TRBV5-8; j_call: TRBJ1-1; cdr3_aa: CASSLFVRGARGTEAFF; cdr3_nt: TGTGCCAGCAGCTTGTTTGTCAGGGGTGCTAGAGGCACTGAAGCTTTCTTT
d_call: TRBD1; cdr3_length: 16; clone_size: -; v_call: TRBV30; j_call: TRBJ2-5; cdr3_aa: CAWSPFSGTGGETQYF; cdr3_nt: TGTGCCTGGAGTCCCTTCAGCGGGACAGGGGGAGAGACCCAGTACTTC